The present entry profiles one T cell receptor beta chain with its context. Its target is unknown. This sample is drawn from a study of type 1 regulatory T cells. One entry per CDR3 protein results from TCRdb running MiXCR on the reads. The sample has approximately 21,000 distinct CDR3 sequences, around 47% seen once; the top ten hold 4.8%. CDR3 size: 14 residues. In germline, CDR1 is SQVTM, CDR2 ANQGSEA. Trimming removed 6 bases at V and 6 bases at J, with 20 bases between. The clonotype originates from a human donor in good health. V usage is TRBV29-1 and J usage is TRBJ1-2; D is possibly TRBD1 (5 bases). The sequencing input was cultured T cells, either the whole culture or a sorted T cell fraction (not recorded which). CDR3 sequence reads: CSVHRGLSRDGYTF. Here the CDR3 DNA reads TGCAGCGTCCATCGGGGCTTAAGTCGGGATGGCTACACCTTC.